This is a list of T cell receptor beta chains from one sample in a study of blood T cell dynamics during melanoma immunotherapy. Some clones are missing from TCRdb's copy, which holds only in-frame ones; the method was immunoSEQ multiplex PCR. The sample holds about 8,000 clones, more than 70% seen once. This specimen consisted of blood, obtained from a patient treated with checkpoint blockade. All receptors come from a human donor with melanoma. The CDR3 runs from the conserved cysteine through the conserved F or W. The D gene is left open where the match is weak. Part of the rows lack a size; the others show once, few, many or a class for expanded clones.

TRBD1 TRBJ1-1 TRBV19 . CASSMRGQGFTTEAFF TGTGCCAGTAGTATGCGGGGACAGGGGTTTACCACTGAAGCTTTCTTT
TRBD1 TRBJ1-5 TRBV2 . CASRVTGHDNQPQHF TGTGCCAGCAGAGTGACAGGGCACGACAATCAGCCCCAGCATTTT
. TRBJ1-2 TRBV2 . CASSREFAYGYTF TGTGCCAGCAGCCGGGAATTCGCCTATGGCTACACCTTC
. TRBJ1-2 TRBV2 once CASSEGSMDGYTF TGTGCCAGCAGTGAGGGGTCGATGGATGGCTACACCTTC
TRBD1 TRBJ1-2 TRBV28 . CASSTDRNYGYTF TGTGCCAGCAGTACGGACAGGAACTATGGCTACACCTTC
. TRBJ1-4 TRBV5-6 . CASSSYRVWEKLFF TGTGCCAGCAGCAGTTACAGGGTGTGGGAAAAACTGTTTTTT
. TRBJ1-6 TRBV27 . CASSFNGMPYNSPLHF TGTGCCAGCAGCTTCAACGGGATGCCCTATAATTCACCCCTCCACTTT
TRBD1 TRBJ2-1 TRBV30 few CAWAIQGANEQFF TGTGCCTGGGCGATACAGGGGGCTAATGAGCAGTTCTTC
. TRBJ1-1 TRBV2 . CASRGRGLSSTEAFF TGTGCCAGCAGGGGCAGGGGACTCTCGAGCACTGAAGCTTTCTTT
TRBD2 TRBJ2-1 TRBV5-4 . CASSAGTSGGWGEQFF TGTGCCAGCAGCGCCGGGACTAGCGGGGGGTGGGGTGAGCAGTTCTTC
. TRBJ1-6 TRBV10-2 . CASSRPGVSSSYNSPLHF TGCGCCAGCTCTAGACCGGGGGTTTCCAGCTCCTATAATTCACCCCTCCACTTT
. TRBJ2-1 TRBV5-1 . CASSLDPGFGAGEQFF TGCGCCAGCAGCTTGGATCCCGGGTTCGGGGCAGGTGAGCAGTTCTTC
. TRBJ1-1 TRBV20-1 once CSAQGNTEAFF TGCAGTGCCCAGGGGAACACTGAAGCTTTCTTT
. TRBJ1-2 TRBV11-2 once CASSLVGGWSYGYTF TGTGCCAGCAGCTTAGTTGGGGGCTGGAGCTATGGCTACACCTTC
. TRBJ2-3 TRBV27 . CASCWGPQGRDTQYF TGTGCCAGCTGCTGGGGCCCTCAGGGAAGAGATACGCAGTATTTT
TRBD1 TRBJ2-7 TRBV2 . CASTSRDRKYEQYF TGTGCCAGCACTTCCCGGGACAGGAAATACGAGCAGTACTTC
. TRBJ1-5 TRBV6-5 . CASSYRGSQPQHF TGTGCCAGCAGTTACAGGGGGTCGCAGCCCCAGCATTTT
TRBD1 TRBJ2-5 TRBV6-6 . CASSYSLRDSQETQYF TGTGCCAGCAGTTACTCCCTCCGGGACAGCCAAGAGACCCAGTACTTC
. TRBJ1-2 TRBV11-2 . CASSPATANYGYTF TGTGCCAGCAGCCCAGCGACAGCGAACTATGGCTACACCTTC
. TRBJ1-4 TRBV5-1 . CASSLGQGREKLFF TGCGCCAGCAGCTTGGGGCAGGGGCGTGAAAAACTGTTTTTT
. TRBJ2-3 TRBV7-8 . CASSRRTDTQYF TGTGCCAGCAGCCGACGCACAGATACGCAGTATTTT
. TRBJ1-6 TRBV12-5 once CASALEGLGSPLHF TGTGCTAGTGCCCTAGAGGGGTTGGGGTCACCCCTCCACTTT
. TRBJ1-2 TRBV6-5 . CASSWGVLYGYTF TGTGCCAGCAGTTGGGGGGTCCTCTATGGCTACACCTTC
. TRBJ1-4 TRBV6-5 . CASSYSVGETNEKLFF TGTGCCAGCAGTTACTCGGTGGGGGAGACTAATGAAAAACTGTTTTTT
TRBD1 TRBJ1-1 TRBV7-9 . CASSGQGVGAAEAFF TGTGCCAGCAGTGGACAGGGTGTTGGTGCCGCTGAAGCTTTCTTT
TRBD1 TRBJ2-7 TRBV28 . CASSFTGQGVEQYF TGTGCCAGCAGTTTTACGGGACAGGGAGTCGAGCAGTACTTC
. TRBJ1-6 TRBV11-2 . CASSLESSYNSPLHF TGTGCCAGCAGCTTAGAAAGCTCCTATAATTCACCCCTCCACTTT
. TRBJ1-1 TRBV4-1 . CASSPPQSEAFF TGCGCCAGCAGTCCCCCGCAATCTGAAGCTTTCTTT
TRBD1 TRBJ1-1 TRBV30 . CAWSRQGPEAFF TGTGCCTGGAGTCGACAGGGCCCAGAAGCTTTCTTT
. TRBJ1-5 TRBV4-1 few CASSLQGSGNQPQHF TGCGCCAGCAGCCTCCAGGGAAGTGGCAATCAGCCCCAGCATTTT
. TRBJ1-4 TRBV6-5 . CASSLTGFSNEKLFF TGTGCCAGCAGTTTAACAGGGTTTTCTAATGAAAAACTGTTTTTT
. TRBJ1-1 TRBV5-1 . CASSNSNTEAFF TGCGCCAGCAGCAATAGTAACACTGAAGCTTTCTTT
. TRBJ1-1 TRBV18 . CASSALAAEAFF TGTGCCAGCTCAGCTTTGGCTGCTGAAGCTTTCTTT
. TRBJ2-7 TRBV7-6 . CASSSQTGGYTYEQYF TGTGCCAGCAGCTCCCAGACGGGGGGCTATACCTACGAGCAGTACTTC
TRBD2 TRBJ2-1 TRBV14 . CASSHSGLAAHYYNEQFF TGTGCCAGCAGCCATTCGGGACTAGCGGCCCACTACTACAATGAGCAGTTCTTC
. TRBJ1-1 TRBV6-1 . CASSAYRDTEAFF TGTGCCAGCAGTGCCTACAGGGACACTGAAGCTTTCTTT
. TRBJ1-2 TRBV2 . CASREQVFYGYTF TGTGCCAGCAGGGAGCAAGTATTCTATGGCTACACCTTC
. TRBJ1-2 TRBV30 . CAWGRNYGYTF TGTGCCTGGGGACGGAACTATGGCTACACCTTC
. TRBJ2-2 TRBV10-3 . CAISEGHGVTGELFF TGTGCCATCAGTGAAGGGCACGGGGTCACCGGGGAGCTGTTTTTT